This TCR beta chain was sequenced for a study of Graves' ophthalmopathy and Graves' hyperthyroidism. This clonotype was detected ten times or more. RNA transcripts yielded amplified TCR beta CDR3 regions. Investigators did first-round RT-PCR with HTBI primers, then second-round multiplex PCR. TCRdb re-analysed the multiplex PCR reads in MiXCR, keeping a single row per CDR3 protein. The sample gives 200,000 to 250,000 distinct CDR3 sequences, roughly 21% of which show up once; roughly 42% is in the top ten. Per the germline V gene, CDR1 is GTSNPN and CDR2 is SVGIG (reference sequence). The junction had 7 bases not matched to a gene; V was cut back by 3 bases and J by 3 bases. The length of the CDR3 is 14 residues. Other autoimmune disease, uncontrolled infection, pregnancy and lactation led to exclusion.

The chain recombines TRBV30 with TRBJ1-1; TRBD1 matches at 7 bases. The clonotype originates from a woman aged 45-65 years with Graves' ophthalmopathy. The material sequenced was peripheral blood. In nucleotides, the CDR3 is TGTGCCTGGAGATCCGGGACAGAGGACACTGAAGCTTTCTTT. Amino acid sequence: CAWRSGTEDTEAFF. The entire variable domain, with the rest obtained from reference TRBV30 and TRBJ1-1, is as follows: SQTIHQWPATLVQPVGSPLSLECTVEGTSNPNLYWYRQAAGRGLQLLFYSVGIGQISSEVPQNLSASRPQDRQFILSSKKLLLSDSGFYLCAWRSGTEDTEAFFGQGTRLTVV.